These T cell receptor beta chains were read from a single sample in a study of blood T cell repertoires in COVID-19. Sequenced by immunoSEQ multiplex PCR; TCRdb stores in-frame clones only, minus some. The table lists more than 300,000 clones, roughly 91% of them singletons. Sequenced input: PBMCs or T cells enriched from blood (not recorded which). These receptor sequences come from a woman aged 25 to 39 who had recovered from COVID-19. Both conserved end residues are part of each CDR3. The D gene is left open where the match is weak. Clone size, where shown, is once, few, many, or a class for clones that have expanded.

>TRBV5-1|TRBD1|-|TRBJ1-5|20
CASLRIAATGGLSGNQPQHF
TGCGCCAGCCTTCGTATCGCCGCGACAGGGGGGTTGAGCGGCAATCAGCCCCAGCATTTT
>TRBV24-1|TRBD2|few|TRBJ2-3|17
CATSDSGLAGHTDTQYF
TGTGCCACCAGTGACTCCGGACTAGCGGGGCACACAGATACGCAGTATTTT
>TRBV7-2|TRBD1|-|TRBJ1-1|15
CASSKYRGLNTEAFF
TGTGCCAGCAGCAAATACAGGGGCCTTAACACTGAAGCTTTCTTT
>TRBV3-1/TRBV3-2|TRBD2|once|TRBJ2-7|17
CASSQEPGTSGSYEQYF
TGTGCCAGCAGCCAAGAACCTGGGACTAGCGGGAGTTACGAGCAGTACTTC
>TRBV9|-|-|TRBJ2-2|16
CASSVSRGWNTGELFF
TGTGCCAGCAGCGTAAGCAGGGGTTGGAACACCGGGGAGCTGTTTTTT
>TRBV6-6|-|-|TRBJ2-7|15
CASSSWRLSEYEQYF
TGTGCCAGCAGTTCGTGGAGGCTCAGTGAATACGAGCAGTACTTC
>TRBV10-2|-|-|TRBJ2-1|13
CASSGLADGEQFF
TGCGCCAGCAGTGGGTTAGCGGACGGTGAGCAGTTCTTC
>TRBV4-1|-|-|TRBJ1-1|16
CASSPRMGLRNTEAFF
TGCGCCAGCAGCCCACGAATGGGACTCAGGAACACTGAAGCTTTCTTT
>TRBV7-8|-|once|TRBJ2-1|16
CASAIFGSLSYNEQFF
TGTGCCAGCGCCATATTCGGGAGTTTATCCTACAATGAGCAGTTCTTC
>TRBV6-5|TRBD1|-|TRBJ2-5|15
CASYRDRGPQETQYF
TGTGCCAGCTACCGAGACAGGGGGCCCCAAGAGACCCAGTACTTC
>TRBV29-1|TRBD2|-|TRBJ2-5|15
CSVEDRIAGPETQYF
TGCAGCGTTGAAGATCGGATAGCGGGCCCAGAGACCCAGTACTTC